The table lists the clone carrying this T cell receptor beta chain with a few counts. These data originate in a study of tumor-infiltrating lymphocytes in primary liver carcinoma. The researchers produced TCR beta cDNA from around 0.5 ug total RNA with a constant-region primer. ARM-PCR, slightly modified, supplied the TCR beta libraries through three nested multiplex PCR rounds. The two initial PCR rounds, nine to eleven cycles each, used TRBV1-TRBV30 forward and C-beta reverse primers. TCRdb re-called the multiplex PCR reads with MiXCR, one entry per CDR3 protein. Of almost 200,000 distinct CDR3 sequences in the sample, almost 65% were seen once. The CDR3 sequence is 16 residues long. From germline, CDR1 is LNHNV and CDR2 YYDKDF (reference sequence). With 4 bases clipped from V and 5 bases from J, the junction kept 10 bases outside the gene matches. Out of unsorted whole blood came the blood RNA, and germline DNA was extracted as well.

This chain links TRBV15 with TRBJ2-7; TRBD1 matches at 11 bases. The sequencing input was peripheral blood. The receptor was isolated from a woman aged 55-69 years with primary liver carcinoma and hepatitis B virus infection. The CDR3 sequence: CATSTTVGTGGNEQYF. The DNA for the CDR3 is TGTGCCACCAGCACCACCGTAGGGACAGGGGGAAACGAGCAGTACTTC.